The present entry profiles one T cell receptor beta chain with its context. cDNA prepared by RNA extraction and subsequent reverse transcription served as the template for sequencing. The method was immunoSEQ multiplex PCR; TCRdb's version includes in-frame clones alone and lacks a portion of them. The table records around 140,000 clones, about 60% of them present only once. This record comes from a study of CD8+ T cells in alopecia areata. Germline V lookup: CDR1 SQVTM, CDR2 ANQGSEA. V was clipped by 6 bases and J by 1 base, with 7 bases between them. The CDR3 length is 12 residues. The starting material was CD4+ T cells sorted from blood, obtained at week 0. The gene calls are TRBV29-1 and TRBJ1-5; D might be TRBD1 (6 bases). This TCR derives from a human donor with alopecia areata. In DNA form, the CDR3 reads TGCAGCGTAGGGGGGAGCAATCAGCCCCAGCATTTT. Protein product: CSVGGSNQPQHF.